These 20 T cell receptor beta chains were all obtained from the same sample, sequenced in a study of blood T cells in healthy people across ages. Then a second PCR, running roughly 7 to 11 cycles, was carried out with a sample-barcoded 5' primer and a J-beta primer mix. TCRdb used MiXCR to reprocess the 5' RACE reads, holding one entry per CDR3 protein. The sample consists of about a million distinct CDR3 sequences, 48% of them appearing once. Specimen: blood. Source of these receptors: a man aged 25-45 years in good health.

This clonotype has more than one count but fewer than ten. The genes are TRBV10-3 and TRBJ2-5; the match to TRBD2 covers 8 bases. Germline CDR1 is ENHRY and CDR2 is SYGVKD. The CDR3 loop spans 16 amino acids. V shed 3 bases, J shed 3 bases, and the junction held 9 bases outside the gene matches. The CDR3 coding sequence is TGTGCCATCAGTGAACGCCCCCCAGCGGGGGAAGAGACCCAGTACTTC. Translating it yields CAISERPPAGEETQYF.

CDR3: CSAPGEGAYEKLFF. CDR3 bases: TGCAGTGCCCCGGGGGAGGGCGCTTATGAAAAACTGTTTTTT. This chain connects TRBV20-1 to TRBJ1-4; maybe TRBD1 (5 bases). Trimming took 6 bases from V and 6 from J, leaving 17 bases between them. CDR3 length equals 14 residues. Germline CDR1 is DFQATT and CDR2 is SNEGSKA (reference sequence).

This clonotype was seen a single time. The chain is built from TRBV28 and TRBJ2-5; D might be TRBD2 (5 bases). Per the germline V gene, CDR1 is MDHEN and CDR2 is SYDVKM. The CDR3 sequence is 15 residues long. Trimming took 5 bases from V and 1 from J, leaving 14 bases between them. CDR3 DNA sequence: TGTGCCAGCAGTCCCCCGGGAAGGTCCCAAGAGACCCAGTACTTC. Protein sequence: CASSPPGRSQETQYF.

The CDR3 spells CSAATSGGATYNEQFF. In DNA, the CDR3 is TGCAGTGCTGCTACTAGCGGGGGGGCCACCTACAATGAGCAGTTCTTC. The chain carries TRBV20-1 and TRBJ2-1, with 13 bases fitting TRBD2. The CDR3 is 16 residues long. The J segment lost 2 bases and the V segment lost 5 bases, leaving 6 bases of the junction unmatched. Germline CDR1 and CDR2: DFQATT and SNEGSKA (reference sequence).

The rearrangement links TRBV6-2 or TRBV6-3 to TRBJ2-5; D unclear. Germline CDR1 MNHEY, CDR2 SVGEGT. The CDR3 length is 16 residues. V was cut by 6 bases and J by 1 base, with 18 bases left in between. The CDR3 DNA reads as TGTGCCAGCAGCTACCCCCCGAGTGGTCCCCAAGAGACCCAGTACTTC. It encodes CASSYPPSGPQETQYF.

The V call is TRBV4-1, the J call TRBJ2-7, with 8 bases lining up with TRBD2. The J segment lost 6 bases and the V segment lost 4 bases, leaving 17 bases of the junction unmatched. CDR3 length equals 17 residues. CDR1 is MGHRA and CDR2 is YSYEKL in the germline V gene. The CDR3 region has the DNA TGCGCCAGCAGCCGAGATCAAGTAGCGGGGACCTCGGGCGAGCAGTACTTC. Its translation: CASSRDQVAGTSGEQYF.

At least ten counts were recorded for this clonotype. The chain has TRBV12-3 or TRBV12-4 and TRBJ2-3; perhaps D is TRBD1 or TRBD2 (6 bases each). V was clipped by 5 bases and J by 0 bases, with 12 bases between them. CDR3 length: 15 amino acids. Here the CDR3 DNA reads TGTGCCAGCAGTCCGAGGGGGACTAGCACAGATACGCAGTATTTT. This sequence encodes CASSPRGTSTDTQYF.

This clonotype has a count of ten or more. The chain is built from TRBV20-1 and TRBJ1-6; D remains ambiguous. CDR1 DFQATT and CDR2 SNEGSKA come from the germline V gene (reference sequence). The CDR3 length is 16 residues. V was shortened by 0 bases and J by 7 bases, with 16 bases between the two germline ends. CDR3 DNA: TGCAGTGCTAGAGATCGGAATAGCCTTGGGAATTCACCCCTCCACTTT. It specifies CSARDRNSLGNSPLHF.

The gene calls are TRBV5-1 and TRBJ2-1; TRBD2 is a possible D gene (5 bases). The germline gives CDR1 SGHRS, CDR2 YFSETQ. Trimming took off 0 bases at V and 10 bases at J, with 17 bases between the two ends. This CDR3 region has 15 residues. CDR3 loop: CASSLDWGGGREQFF. The CDR3 coding sequence is TGCGCCAGCAGCTTGGATTGGGGTGGAGGTAGGGAGCAGTTCTTC.

The chain carries TRBV20-1 and TRBJ2-1; D is undetermined. V gave up 6 bases and J gave up 5 bases, with 14 bases separating them. Germline assignment: CDR1 DFQATT and CDR2 SNEGSKA (reference sequence). The CDR3 has 13 residues. The CDR3 reads CSASGQAHNEQFF. The CDR3 coding sequence is TGCAGTGCCTCGGGCCAGGCCCACAATGAGCAGTTCTTC.

This clonotype was picked up a small number of times. The chain uses TRBV23-1 and TRBJ2-1; D is possibly TRBD1 or TRBD2 (5 bases each). TRBV23-1 has ORF status, its function being uncertain. The CDR3 consists of 17 residues. With 0 bases removed from V and 5 bases from J, the gap between germline ends came to 17 bases. DNA for the CDR3: TGCGCCAGCAGTCAATCGCCCCAGGGAGAGAGAGACAATGAGCAGTTCTTC. This codes for CASSQSPQGERDNEQFF.

V and J are TRBV30 and TRBJ2-5, with D uncertain. The DNA matches TRBJ2-7 better at its end, which makes the J call doubtful. The CDR3 is made up of 12 amino acids. Germline CDR1 GTSNPN, CDR2 SVGIG (reference sequence). The CDR3 here is CAWSVWVAEQYF. CDR3 in DNA: TGTGCCTGGAGCGTCTGGGTGGCCGAGCAGTACTTC.

As for this clonotype: A much more abundant neighbour one base away suggests this may be a read error. J is TRBJ2-1 and V is TRBV6-2 or TRBV6-3; 10 bases agree with TRBD2. This CDR3 comprises 15 residues. Per germline, CDR1 MNHEY and CDR2 SVGEGT. The CDR3 nucleotides are TGTGCCAGCAGTTCCGGACTAGCGGCTGTCAATGAGCAGGTCTTC. This encodes CASSSGLAAVNEQVF.

The chain recombines TRBV20-1 with TRBJ1-5, with D possibly TRBD1 on 5 matching bases. This CDR3 is 13 amino acids long. Germline CDR1 DFQATT, CDR2 SNEGSKA (reference sequence). The ends were cut back, 3 bases at V and 8 bases at J, with 14 bases in the middle. CDR3 region: CSASVGLGEPQHF. As DNA, the CDR3 is TGCAGTGCTAGTGTGGGACTCGGAGAGCCCCAGCATTTT.

CDR3 sequence (DNA): TGCAGTGCTAGGTCTATGAACACTGAAGCTTTCTTT. This codes for CSARSMNTEAFF. The chain is built from TRBV20-1 and TRBJ1-1; D gene uncertain. The CDR3 is made up of 12 amino acids. Per germline, CDR1 DFQATT and CDR2 SNEGSKA (reference sequence). V gave up 3 bases and J gave up 0 bases, with 5 bases separating them.

This clonotype was seen at least ten times. The chain carries TRBV28 and TRBJ2-5; 7 bases are shared with TRBD1. CDR3 length: 13 residues. Germline CDR1 MDHEN, CDR2 SYDVKM. The ends lost 5 bases at V and 5 bases at J; junction bases unmatched: 5. CDR3 protein: CASSPPDRETQYF. The CDR3 region has the DNA TGTGCCAGCAGTCCCCCGGACAGGGAGACCCAGTACTTC.

V and J are TRBV15 and TRBJ2-3; D is possibly TRBD2 (5 bases). CDR1 and CDR2 (germline): LNHNV, YYDKDF (reference sequence). Between the trimmed V and J ends, which lost 0 bases and 1 base, there was a span of 8 bases. The CDR3 has 15 residues. The CDR3 region is CATSREEAGTDTQYF. CDR3 coding DNA: TGTGCCACCAGCAGAGAGGAAGCGGGCACAGATACGCAGTATTTT.

This clonotype was seen many times. V and J are TRBV15 and TRBJ2-3, with D perhaps matching TRBD1 (6 bases). Germline loops: CDR1 LNHNV, CDR2 YYDKDF (reference sequence). The CDR3 is 17 amino acids. V was trimmed by 0 bases and J by 3 bases, leaving 16 bases between them. The CDR3 here is CATSRDLSQGRTDTQYF. The CDR3 DNA is TGTGCCACCAGCAGAGATTTGTCGCAGGGGAGAACAGATACGCAGTATTTT.

The rearrangement joins TRBV20-1 to TRBJ2-1, with 11 nucleotides matching TRBD2. With V trimmed by 4 bases and J by 6 bases, 5 bases remained unmatched. Germline V gene lookup returns CDR1 DFQATT and CDR2 SNEGSKA (reference sequence). The CDR3 is 14 residues long. CDR3 coding DNA: TGCAGTGCTAACCTAGCGGGGGGACCCAATGAGCAGTTCTTC. The encoded protein is CSANLAGGPNEQFF.

This clonotype appeared a few times. The V gene is TRBV29-1, the J gene TRBJ2-5; no clear D. Germline-derived CDR1 and CDR2 are SQVTM and ANQGSEA. This CDR3 region has 13 residues. V lost 4 bases, J lost 4 bases, and 13 bases lay in between. This CDR3 reads CSVVPYWGETQYF. DNA of the CDR3: TGCAGCGTTGTCCCCTATTGGGGAGAGACCCAGTACTTC. Combining the CDR3 with reference TRBV29-1 and TRBJ2-5 gives the whole variable domain SAVISQKPSRDICQRGTSLTIQCQVDSQVTMMFWYRQQPGQSLTLIATANQGSEATYESGFVIDKFPISRPNLTFSTLTVSNMSPEDSSIYLCSVVPYWGETQYFGPGTRLLVL.